This passage covers 18 T cell receptor beta chains from one sample sequenced in a study of cytomegalovirus exposure and HLA in healthy donors. 60 Vbeta and 13 Jbeta primers were used in PCR. The assay was immunoSEQ multiplex PCR, and TCRdb's table has in-frame clones only and misses some. The table shows fewer than 200,000 clones, with roughly 84% occurring only once. Sequencing was carried out using PBMCs. Source of these receptors: a young man in good health and CMV-seropositive.

There are a few counts of this clone. The CDR3 DNA is TGTGCCAGTACCCCAGGGGACAGCACGAGACGTAATGAAAAACTGTTTTTT. Translated: CASTPGDSTRRNEKLFF. The chain recombines TRBV19 with TRBJ1-4; TRBD1 agrees at 7 bases. The germline V gene encodes CDR1 LNHDA and CDR2 SQIVND (reference sequence). V shed 7 bases, J shed 4 bases, and the junction held 15 bases outside the gene matches. The length of the CDR3 is 17 residues.

This clone has a single count. The rearrangement joins TRBV19 to TRBJ1-1, with no clear D. The CDR3 has 14 residues. Germline values: CDR1 LNHDA, CDR2 SQIVND (reference sequence). Deletions cut 0 bases from V and 1 base from J, with 6 bases between. CDR3 sequence (DNA): TGTGCCAGTAGTATAGAACAGAAGAACACTGAAGCTTTCTTT. Translated: CASSIEQKNTEAFF.

The rearrangement joins TRBV4-2 to TRBJ1-4; D is unclear. Trimming took off 2 bases at V and 7 bases at J, with 14 bases between the two ends. The CDR3 sequence is 15 residues long. The germline gives CDR1 LGHNA, CDR2 YNFKEQ. CDR3 DNA sequence: TGTGCCAGCAGCCAAAGAAGCACCTCTATTGAAAAACTGTTTTTT. This gives the protein CASSQRSTSIEKLFF.

The rearrangement uses TRBV19 and TRBJ1-1, with 9 nucleotides matching TRBD1. The V gene end was trimmed by 9 bases and the J gene end by 4 bases; junction bases not matched to a gene: 12. CDR1 LNHDA and CDR2 SQIVND come from the germline V gene (reference sequence). This CDR3 region has 15 residues. CDR3 sequence reads: CASPPERDRVTEAFF. CDR3 coding DNA: TGTGCCAGCCCCCCGGAACGGGACAGGGTCACTGAAGCTTTCTTT.

Turning to this clone: This same CDR3 is encoded by further DNA sequences in the sample. V gene TRBV7-8 combines with J gene TRBJ1-1; TRBD1 aligns across 8 bases. The V gene's germline CDR1 is SGHVS and CDR2 FQNEAQ. This CDR3 has 12 residues. V dropped 5 bases and J dropped 12; count of bases not matched to a gene: 8. CDR3 sequence (DNA): TGTGCCAGCAGCCTAGTGCAGGGGGCGACTTTCTTT. Protein product: CASSLVQGATFF.

The rearrangement uses TRBV29-1 and TRBJ2-6; the match to TRBD2 covers 7 bases. CDR1 is SQVTM, CDR2 ANQGSEA, per germline. Trimming at V came to 4 bases and at J to 4 bases, leaving 7 bases not matched to a gene. This CDR3 region has 15 residues. The CDR3 DNA reads TGCAGCGTTGCCGGGGAGGGAGCCGGGGCCAACGTCCTGACTTTC. Encoded protein: CSVAGEGAGANVLTF. Using reference TRBV29-1 and TRBJ2-6 for the parts outside the CDR3, the full variable domain is SAVISQKPSRDICQRGTSLTIQCQVDSQVTMMFWYRQQPGQSLTLIATANQGSEATYESGFVIDKFPISRPNLTFSTLTVSNMSPEDSSIYLCSVAGEGAGANVLTFGAGSRLTVL.

As for this clone: One end of the junction does not line up with germline, which may come from a read error. V gene TRBV11-2 combines with J gene TRBJ1-1; 9 nucleotides match TRBD1. The CDR3 covers 12 residues. In germline, CDR1 is SGHAT, CDR2 FQNNGV. The CDR3 here is CASSSVQGAGSF. The CDR3 DNA is TGTGCCAGCAGCTCAGTACAGGGGGCGGGTTCATTT.

The chain carries TRBV4-2 and TRBJ2-5; 7 positions match TRBD1. The CDR3 contains 16 residues. Germline CDR1 LGHNA, CDR2 YNFKEQ. With V trimmed by 0 bases and J by 5 bases, 9 bases remained unmatched. The CDR3 loop reads CASSQEWTGGRETQYF. CDR3 bases: TGTGCCAGCAGCCAAGAATGGACAGGAGGAAGGGAGACCCAGTACTTC.

The rearrangement joins TRBV6-1 to TRBJ2-5, with a possible D match to TRBD1 (5 bases). The germline CDR1 and CDR2 sequences are MNHNS and SASEGT. CDR3 length: 15 residues. Trimming shortened V by 6 bases and J by 4 bases, and 18 bases separated the two germline ends. CDR3 bases: TGTGCCAGCAGCCGGCTCCTTTTTGGGGCAGAGACCCAGTACTTC. Encoded protein: CASSRLLFGAETQYF.

The CDR3 protein is CASSPTGGEGYTF. The CDR3, as DNA: TGCGCCAGCAGCCCTACAGGGGGCGAAGGCTACACCTTC. The V and J genes are TRBV10-2 and TRBJ1-2, with 9 nucleotides matching TRBD1. The V segment lost 6 bases and the J segment 8 bases; nucleotides outside the gene matches: 7. The CDR3 consists of 13 residues. Germline V gene data show CDR1 as WSHSY and CDR2 as SAAADI.

This clone was found a few times. The junction departs from the called germline gene at one end, perhaps through a read error. This chain joins TRBV4-2 and TRBJ2-6; D perhaps matches TRBD1 (6 bases). Per germline, CDR1 LGHNA and CDR2 YNFKEQ. The CDR3 is 16 residues long. CDR3 nucleotide sequence: TGTGCCAGCAGCCAAGTTGGGGGCTCTGGGGCCAACGGCCTGACTTTC. Translation: CASSQVGGSGANGLTF.

This chain joins TRBV5-1 and TRBJ2-6; D perhaps matches TRBD2 (5 bases). Trimming took 2 bases from V and 2 from J, leaving 11 bases between them. The CDR3 is made up of 16 amino acids. CDR1 and CDR2 from the germline V gene are SGHRS and YFSETQ. Here the CDR3 DNA reads TGCGCCAGCAGCTTTGAGGGATCTACTGGGGCCAACGTCCTGACTTTC. It is translated as CASSFEGSTGANVLTF.

The V and J genes are TRBV6-5 and TRBJ1-6, with 7 bases that match TRBD1. The J segment lost 7 bases and the V segment lost 5 bases, leaving 5 bases of the junction unmatched. The CDR3 is 14 residues long. Germline CDR1 reads MNHEY; CDR2 reads SVGAGI. The CDR3 nucleotides read TGTGCCAGCAGTCTACAGGGGTACAATTCACCCCTCCACTTT. Residues: CASSLQGYNSPLHF.

This clone was picked up a small number of times. This rearrangement joins TRBV5-4 to TRBJ1-1; the D is unclear. CDR1 and CDR2 (germline): SGHNT, YYREEE (reference sequence). CDR3 size: 14 residues. V was shortened by 0 bases and J by 3 bases, with 9 bases between the two germline ends. The CDR3 spells CASSLAGIDTEAFF. CDR3 coding DNA: TGTGCCAGCAGCTTGGCGGGAATAGACACTGAAGCTTTCTTT.

In this sample, this clone turned up once. V gene TRBV7-2 combines with J gene TRBJ2-7; D is uncertain. Germline V gene lookup returns CDR1 SGHTA and CDR2 FQGNSA. Trimming removed 1 base at V and 6 bases at J, with 10 bases between. The CDR3 contains 13 residues. The CDR3, as DNA: TGTGCCAGCAGCTTAGAAAACAAAAGCGAGCAGTACTTC. Residues: CASSLENKSEQYF. The full variable domain, its missing parts supplied by reference TRBV7-2 and TRBJ2-7, is GAGVSQSPSNKVTEKGKDVELRCDPISGHTALYWYRQSLGQGLEFLIYFQGNSAPDKSGLPSDRFSAERTGGSVSTLTIQRTQQEDSAVYLCASSLENKSEQYFGPGTRLTVT.

The V and J genes are TRBV27 and TRBJ2-3; 8 bases are a match to TRBD2. There are 15 residues in the CDR3. Trimming removed 5 bases from V and 6 bases from J; junction bases left unmatched: 10. Germline lookup yields CDR1 MNHEY and CDR2 SMNVEV (reference sequence). The CDR3 reads CASSPTGGPRDTQYF. The CDR3 nucleotides are TGTGCCAGCAGTCCGACGGGGGGGCCAAGGGATACGCAGTATTTT.

This clone was recorded only once. The rearrangement links TRBV13 to TRBJ2-3, with 15 nucleotides matching TRBD2. Germline V gene sequence: CDR1 PRHDT, CDR2 FYEKMQ (reference sequence). CDR3 size: 16 residues. J gave up 8 bases and V 5 bases, and 8 bases lay outside the gene matches. CDR3 protein: CASSLRTSGGASTQYF. CDR3 nucleotides: TGTGCCAGCAGCCTTAGGACTAGCGGGGGGGCCTCTACGCAGTATTTT.

On this clone itself: The sample holds other DNA sequences that translate to the same CDR3. This chain joins TRBV6-5 and TRBJ2-5; 8 bases agree with TRBD2. The end of the DNA is better explained by TRBJ2-7, so the J call may be wrong. The length of the CDR3 is 14 residues. Per germline, CDR1 MNHEY and CDR2 SVGAGI. The CDR3 nucleotides read TGTGCCAGCAGTTACTCAGCGGGGGCCTACGAGCAGTACTTC. Translation gives CASSYSAGAYEQYF.